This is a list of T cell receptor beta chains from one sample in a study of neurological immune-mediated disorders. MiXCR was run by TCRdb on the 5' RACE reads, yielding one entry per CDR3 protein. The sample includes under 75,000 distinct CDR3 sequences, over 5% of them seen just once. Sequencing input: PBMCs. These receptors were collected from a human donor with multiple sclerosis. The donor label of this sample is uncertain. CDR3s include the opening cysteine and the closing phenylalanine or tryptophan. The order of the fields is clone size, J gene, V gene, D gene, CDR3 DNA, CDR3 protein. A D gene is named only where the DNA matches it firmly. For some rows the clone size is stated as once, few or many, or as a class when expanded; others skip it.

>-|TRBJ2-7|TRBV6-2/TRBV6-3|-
TGTGCCAGCAGCCCCCGGGCAGAATACGAGCAGTACTTC
CASSPRAEYEQYF
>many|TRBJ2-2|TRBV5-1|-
TGCGCCAGCAGCCGATCGGGTGGGGCTTACACCGGGGAGCTGTTTTTT
CASSRSGGAYTGELFF
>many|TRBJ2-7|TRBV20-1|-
TGCAGTGCTAGAAACAGGAGGTACGAGCAGTACTTC
CSARNRRYEQYF
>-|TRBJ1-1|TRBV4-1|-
TGCGCCGCCTCGATGGGCAGCATGAACACTGAAGCTTTCTTT
CAASMGSMNTEAFF
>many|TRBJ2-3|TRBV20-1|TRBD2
TGCAGTGCTAGTGCTAGCGGGGGGGGGGTTTTTGGCACAGATACGCAGTATTTT
CSASASGGGVFGTDTQYF
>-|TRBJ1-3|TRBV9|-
TGTGCCAGCAGCGTAGATATAGGAGGAAACACCATATATTTT
CASSVDIGGNTIYF
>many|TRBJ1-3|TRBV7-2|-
TGTGCCAGCAGCTTTTCCAAGCCCAAGGCTGGAAACACCATATATTTT
CASSFSKPKAGNTIYF
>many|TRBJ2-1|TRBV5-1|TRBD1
TGCGCCAGCAGCTTGCGAACAGGGGGTAACTACAATGAGCAGTTCTTC
CASSLRTGGNYNEQFF
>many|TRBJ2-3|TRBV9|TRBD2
TGTGCCAGCAGCGAGACTAGCGGGGCCTTAGATACGCAGTATTTT
CASSETSGALDTQYF
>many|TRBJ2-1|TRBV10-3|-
TGTGCCATCAGTGTGACGGACTACAATGAGCAGTTCTTC
CAISVTDYNEQFF
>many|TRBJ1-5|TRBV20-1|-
TGCAGTGCTAGAGAAGCAGGGCCTGATCAGCCCCAGCATTTT
CSAREAGPDQPQHF
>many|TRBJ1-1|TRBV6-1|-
TGTGCCAGCAGTGAAGAAGGGTTTGGGAACACTGAAGCTTTCTTT
CASSEEGFGNTEAFF
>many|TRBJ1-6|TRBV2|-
TGTGCCAGCAGTTCACGGAGGGGTAATTCACCCCTCCACTTT
CASSSRRGNSPLHF
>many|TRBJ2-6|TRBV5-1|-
TGCGCCAGCAGCTTGGATGGGGCTGGGGCCAACGTCCTGACTTTC
CASSLDGAGANVLTF
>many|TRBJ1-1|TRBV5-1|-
TGCGCCAGCAGCTTAGTTGGTGGCATGAACACTGAAGCTTTCTTT
CASSLVGGMNTEAFF
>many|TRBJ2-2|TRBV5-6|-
TGTGCCAGCAGCGCGGATTGGGTATCCGGGGAGCTGTTTTTT
CASSADWVSGELFF
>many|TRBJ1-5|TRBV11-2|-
TGTGCCAGCAGCTTAGCCGGGGGCGGGAATCAGCCCCAGCATTTT
CASSLAGGGNQPQHF
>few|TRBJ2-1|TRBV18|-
TGTGCCAGCTCACCACCGGGGACGCCCGGGGAAAATGAGCAGTTCTTC
CASSPPGTPGENEQFF
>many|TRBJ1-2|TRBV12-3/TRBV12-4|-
TGTGCCAGCAGTTTGGGGGTTGGCTACACCTTC
CASSLGVGYTF
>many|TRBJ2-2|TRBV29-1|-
TGCAGCGTTAAAGCAGAGCTGAACACCGGGGAGCTGTTTTTT
CSVKAELNTGELFF
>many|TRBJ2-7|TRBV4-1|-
TGCGCCAGCAGCCACCCTAAGGGGGGCCTCCGACAGGTTCGGTACGAGCAGTACTTC
CASSHPKGGLRQVRYEQYF
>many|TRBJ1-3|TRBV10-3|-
TGTGCCATCAGTGCCGGAAACACCATATATTTT
CAISAGNTIYF
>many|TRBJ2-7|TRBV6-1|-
TGTGCCAGCAGTGAATCGTACCGGGACATTAAGCAGTACTTC
CASSESYRDIKQYF
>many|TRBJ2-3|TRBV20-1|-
TGCAGTGCTAGATTGGGGGGGGGCCTCGCAGATACGCAGTATTTT
CSARLGGGLADTQYF
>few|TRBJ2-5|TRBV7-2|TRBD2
TGTGCCAGCAGCTTAGGATGGGTGAGCGGGGGCCCTCAAGAGACCCAGTACTTC
CASSLGWVSGGPQETQYF
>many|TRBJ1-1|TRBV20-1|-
TGCAGTGCTAGTAGTCCGTCAGGGTGGACTGAAGCTTTCTTT
CSASSPSGWTEAFF
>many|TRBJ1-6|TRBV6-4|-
TGTGCCAGCAGTGACGGGGGAGAGGATTCACCCCTCCACTTT
CASSDGGEDSPLHF
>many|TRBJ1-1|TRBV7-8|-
TGTGCCAGCAGCAAACCACCGATCCAAGGGACTGAAGCTTTCTTT
CASSKPPIQGTEAFF
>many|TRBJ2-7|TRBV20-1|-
TGCAGTGCTAGAGATCTTGGCAAGACCTACGAGCAGTACTTC
CSARDLGKTYEQYF
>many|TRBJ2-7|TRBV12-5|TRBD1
TGTGCTAGTGGTTTGGGACAGGGGGAGCAGTACTTC
CASGLGQGEQYF
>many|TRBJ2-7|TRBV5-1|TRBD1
TGCGCCAGCAGCTCTAGGACAGGGACCGCCTACGAGCAGTACTTC
CASSSRTGTAYEQYF
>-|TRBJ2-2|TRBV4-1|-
TGCGCCAGCAGCCAAGACGGGGCCGGGGAGCTGTTTTTT
CASSQDGAGELFF
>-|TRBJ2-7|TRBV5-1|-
TGCGCCAGCACCCGAGGGGGGCAGGGTCCAATGCCCTACGAGCAGTACTTC
CASTRGGQGPMPYEQYF
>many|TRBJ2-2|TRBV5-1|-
TGCGCCAGCAGCTTGGTCCCCGTCCCGAACACCGGGGAGCTGTTTTTT
CASSLVPVPNTGELFF
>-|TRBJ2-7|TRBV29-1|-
TGCAGCGTTGTCATCCCGGGACCGGGGGAGCAGTACTTC
CSVVIPGPGEQYF
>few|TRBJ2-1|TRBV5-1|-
TGCGCCAGCAGCCTGAGGGCAGGGGTCGGAAATGAGCAGTTCTTC
CASSLRAGVGNEQFF
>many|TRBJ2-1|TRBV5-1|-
TGCGCCAGCAGCTTGTTGGGGGGCGCGATTGAGCAGTTCTTC
CASSLLGGAIEQFF
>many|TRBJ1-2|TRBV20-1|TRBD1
TGCAGTGCTTACCACGGACAGGGCTTGGATGGCTACACCTTC
CSAYHGQGLDGYTF
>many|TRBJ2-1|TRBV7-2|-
TGTGCCAGCAGCCCACGGGGGAGCTCCTACAATGAGCAGTTCTTC
CASSPRGSSYNEQFF
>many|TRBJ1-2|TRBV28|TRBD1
TGTGCCAGCAGTTTGCAACAGGGGAATGGCTACACCTTC
CASSLQQGNGYTF
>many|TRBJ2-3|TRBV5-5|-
TGTGCCAGCAGCTTGGGGTACAACAGAGATACGCAGTATTTT
CASSLGYNRDTQYF
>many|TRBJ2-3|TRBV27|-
TGTGCCAGCAGTCCCTCCTCGACAGGGGAGGGGACAGATACGCAGTATTTT
CASSPSSTGEGTDTQYF
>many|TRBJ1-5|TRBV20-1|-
TGCAGTGCTAGAGAACCGGGAACATATAGCAATCAGCCCCAGCATTTT
CSAREPGTYSNQPQHF
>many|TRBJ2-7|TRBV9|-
TGTGCCAGCAGCGTTGGGTTTACCGAGCAGTACTTC
CASSVGFTEQYF
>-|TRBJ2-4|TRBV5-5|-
TGTGCCAGCAGCTTGTCTACAGGGCTTATGAGGGGAAACATTCAGTACTTC
CASSLSTGLMRGNIQYF
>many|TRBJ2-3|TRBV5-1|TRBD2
TGCGCCAGCAGCTTTAGCGGGGGGGGGACAGATACGCAGTATTTT
CASSFSGGGTDTQYF
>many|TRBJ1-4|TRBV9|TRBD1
TGTGCCAGCAGCCTCCGGACAGGGACTGAAAAACTGTTTTTT
CASSLRTGTEKLFF
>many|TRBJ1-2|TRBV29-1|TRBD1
TGCAGCGTTGGACAGGGCGGATATGGCTACACCTTC
CSVGQGGYGYTF